Each of the 31 T cell receptor beta chains below was sequenced from the same sample in a study of regulatory T cells in long-lasting Graves disease. The time point was: persistent/refractory GD, antithyroid drugs over 5 years with positive TRAb. Researchers made the TCR library from RNA that was extracted from PBMCs. TCR beta libraries were built with iRepertoire HTBI primers and Arm-PCR of CDR3 regions. Each CDR3 protein gets one entry after TCRdb re-called the multiplex PCR reads with MiXCR. In the table there are around 510,000 distinct CDR3 sequences, roughly 20% of which are singletons. The sample consisted of peripheral blood mononuclear cells (PBMCs), taken when the disease was refractory, from a patient treated with antithyroid drugs. These TCRs come from a female donor with Graves disease.

This clonotype has just a few counts. The chain recombines TRBV20-1 with TRBJ2-7; D call uncertain. V was cut by 1 base and J by 1 base, with 8 bases left in between. The CDR3 runs 13 residues. CDR1 DFQATT and CDR2 SNEGSKA come from the germline V gene (reference sequence). The chain's CDR3 is CSARGPTSYEQYF. CDR3 bases: TGCAGTGCTAGAGGTCCGACTTCCTACGAGCAGTACTTC.

In this sample, this clonotype turned up many times. The chain recombines TRBV2 with TRBJ1-4; no clear D. CDR1 and CDR2 from the germline V gene are SNHLY and FYNNEI. CDR3 size: 11 residues. V lost 2 bases to trimming and J lost 8 bases, with 3 bases between them. This CDR3 reads CASSEKEKLFF. In nucleotides, the CDR3 is TGTGCCAGCAGTGAAAAAGAAAAACTGTTTTTT.

This clonotype was recorded only once. The genes are TRBV5-4 and TRBJ2-7, with D uncertain. CDR1 is SGHNT and CDR2 is YYREEE in the germline V gene (reference sequence). The CDR3 covers 14 residues. V shed 1 base and J shed 2 bases, with 10 bases lying between them. In DNA form, the CDR3 reads TGTGCCAGCAGCTTGAGTGGGTTGGCCTACGAGCAGTACTTC. Protein: CASSLSGLAYEQYF.

This chain connects TRBV5-8 to TRBJ2-3, with TRBD2 matching 9 bases. Per germline, CDR1 SGHTS and CDR2 YDEGEE. Trimming removed 0 bases from V and 3 bases from J; junction bases left unmatched: 2. The CDR3 sequence is 15 residues long. DNA for the CDR3: TGTGCCAGCAGCTTGGGCGGGAGGGCGACAGATACGCAGTATTTT. Amino acid sequence: CASSLGGRATDTQYF.

This clonotype was detected only a few times. The chain recombines TRBV3-1 with TRBJ2-7, with D unclear. Germline values: CDR1 LGHDT, CDR2 YNNKEL (reference sequence). The CDR3 sequence is 14 residues long. Between the trimmed V and J ends, which lost 4 bases and 3 bases, there was a span of 13 bases. CDR3 amino acids: CASSRRLDFYEQYF. CDR3 DNA sequence: TGTGCCAGCAGCCGCCGGCTAGACTTCTACGAGCAGTACTTC.

The chain is built from TRBV13 and TRBJ2-1; D gene ambiguous. The germline CDR1 and CDR2 sequences are PRHDT and FYEKMQ (reference sequence). This CDR3 has 15 amino acids. V was trimmed by 0 bases and J by 2 bases, leaving 8 bases between them. The CDR3 region is CASSLGGSAYNEQFF. The CDR3 bases are TGTGCCAGCAGCTTAGGAGGTTCAGCCTACAATGAGCAGTTCTTC. Variable domain in full (rest from reference TRBV13 and TRBJ2-1): AAGVIQSPRHLIKEKRETATLKCYPIPRHDTVYWYQQGPGQDPQFLISFYEKMQSDKGSIPDRFSAQQFSDYHSELNMSSLELGDSALYFCASSLGGSAYNEQFFGPGTRLTVL.

This clonotype has a handful of counts. The V gene is TRBV6-5, the J gene TRBJ1-6; TRBD1 matches 7 bases. This CDR3 comprises 15 residues. In germline, CDR1 is MNHEY, CDR2 SVGAGI. The trim removed 2 bases at V and 9 bases at J, leaving 7 bases unmatched. Written as DNA, the CDR3 is TGTGCCAGCAGTTACGGAGCAGGGGGTCGTTCACCCCTCCACTTT. It is translated as CASSYGAGGRSPLHF.

This clonotype was found many times. The rearrangement links TRBV2 to TRBJ2-7; unclear D gene. Germline-derived CDR1 and CDR2 are SNHLY and FYNNEI. V was cut by 6 bases and J by 2 bases, with 8 bases left in between. The CDR3 is made up of 12 amino acids. CDR3 nucleotides: TGTGCCAGCAGAACTGACCCCTACGAGCAGTACTTC. It translates to CASRTDPYEQYF.

This clonotype turned up a few times. The V and J genes are TRBV12-3 or TRBV12-4 and TRBJ2-7; 9 bases fit TRBD2. The CDR3 contains 19 residues. J lost 0 bases, V lost 7 bases, and 19 bases had no gene match. The CDR3 loop reads CASKGGMGSGLANSYEQYF. The CDR3 nucleotides are TGTGCCAGCAAAGGGGGGATGGGGTCGGGACTAGCAAACTCCTACGAGCAGTACTTC.

The chain is built from TRBV11-2 and TRBJ2-1, with a tentative D call TRBD2 (6 bases). The V gene lost 5 bases and the J gene lost 12 bases, with 23 bases spanning the gap. Germline V CDR1 and CDR2: SGHAT, FQNNGV. The CDR3 has 15 residues. CDR3 region: CASSRLGLTTVGQFF. Written as DNA, the CDR3 is TGTGCCAGCAGCCGTCTCGGACTAACGACTGTAGGGCAGTTCTTC.

This clonotype was recorded at least ten times. The rearrangement uses TRBV2 and TRBJ2-7; D gene unclear. CDR3 length: 13 amino acids. The germline V gene encodes CDR1 SNHLY and CDR2 FYNNEI. The V end lost 4 bases, the J end lost 4 bases, and 11 bases lay between the germline ends. CDR3 region: CASSVRTDYEQYF. The CDR3 DNA reads as TGTGCCAGCAGTGTTAGGACGGATTACGAGCAGTACTTC.

This chain links TRBV20-1 with TRBJ1-2; the match to TRBD1 covers 7 bases. V was pared by 6 bases and J by 4 bases, with 11 bases of the junction left unmatched. The CDR3 has 14 amino acids. Germline CDR1 is DFQATT and CDR2 is SNEGSKA (reference sequence). The CDR3 sequence is CSAPTGTDIYGYTF. CDR3 nucleotides: TGCAGTGCACCCACCGGGACAGACATCTATGGCTACACCTTC.

At least ten counts were recorded for this clonotype. This rearrangement joins TRBV29-1 to TRBJ1-5, with 7 bases identical to TRBD1. Germline CDR1 is SQVTM and CDR2 is ANQGSEA. V lost 3 bases to trimming and J lost 3 bases; unmatched junction nucleotides: 2. This CDR3 comprises 13 residues. Here the CDR3 reads CSVDTGANQPQHF. CDR3 in DNA: TGCAGCGTTGATACAGGGGCCAATCAGCCCCAGCATTTT. Full variable domain (remainder filled in from reference TRBV29-1 and TRBJ1-5): SAVISQKPSRDICQRGTSLTIQCQVDSQVTMMFWYRQQPGQSLTLIATANQGSEATYESGFVIDKFPISRPNLTFSTLTVSNMSPEDSSIYLCSVDTGANQPQHFGDGTRLSIL.

This clonotype was detected ten times or more. One junction end does not reproduce the germline sequence, and a read error may be involved. The V call is TRBV6-2 or TRBV6-3, the J call TRBJ2-1; 10 bases fit TRBD2. In germline, CDR1 is MNHEY, CDR2 SVGEGT. The CDR3 consists of 15 residues. CDR3 DNA sequence: TGTGCCAGCAGTGACTCTAGCGGGAGAGGCTATGAGCAGTTCTTC. Encoded protein: CASSDSSGRGYEQFF.

This clonotype was seen many times. The CDR3: CASSWTGRGTEAFF. In DNA, the CDR3 is TGCGCCAGCAGCTGGACCGGGCGGGGGACTGAAGCTTTCTTT. The chain recombines TRBV5-1 with TRBJ1-1, with D perhaps TRBD1 (5 bases). This CDR3 has 14 amino acids. Germline V CDR1 and CDR2: SGHRS, YFSETQ. V gave up 3 bases and J gave up 5 bases, with 14 bases separating them.

This clonotype was detected ten times or more. The chain employs TRBV12-3 or TRBV12-4 and TRBJ1-2; D is undetermined. Trimming pared 3 bases from V and 4 bases from J, leaving 9 bases between. The CDR3 contains 13 residues. Written as DNA, the CDR3 is TGTGCCAGCAGTTTCGGACTTCTCTATGGCTACACCTTC. It codes for CASSFGLLYGYTF.

V is TRBV7-3 and J is TRBJ2-1; 9 nucleotides align to TRBD1. Per germline, CDR1 SGHTA and CDR2 FQGTGA. Losses at the gene ends were 1 base for V and 7 bases for J; bases not matched to a gene: 5. The CDR3 totals 15 residues. The CDR3 coding sequence is TGTGCCAGCAGCTTAAAGGGGGACAGGGTAAATGAGCAGTTCTTC. Translating it yields CASSLKGDRVNEQFF.

The V call is TRBV6-1, the J call TRBJ2-7, with D perhaps matching TRBD2 (5 bases). From germline, CDR1 is MNHNS and CDR2 SASEGT. This CDR3 spans 13 amino acids. V was shortened by 2 bases and J by 5 bases, with 10 bases between the two germline ends. The CDR3 DNA is TGTGCCAGCAGTGAACCGGGATACAACGAGCAGTACTTC. Translation: CASSEPGYNEQYF.

This clonotype has a count of ten or more. The chain has TRBV20-1 and TRBJ2-7, with D possibly being TRBD2 (6 bases). V was trimmed by 5 bases and J by 2 bases, leaving 19 bases between them. Germline CDR1 is DFQATT and CDR2 is SNEGSKA (reference sequence). This CDR3 region has 15 residues. CDR3 protein: CSAPRGGGMAYEQYF. The CDR3 DNA reads as TGCAGTGCTCCCCGGGGTGGGGGGATGGCCTACGAGCAGTACTTC.

A note on this clonotype: A read error is possible here, since a much larger clone lies one base away. The conserved final phenylalanine or tryptophan is absent from the CDR3, which likely points to a read error. The V and J genes are TRBV12-3 or TRBV12-4 and TRBJ2-4, with D tentatively TRBD1 or TRBD2 (5 bases each). The V and J ends lost 8 bases and 7 bases respectively, with 15 bases between them. The CDR3 sequence is 13 residues long. CDR3 coding DNA: TGTGCCAGCGCGGAGGTCTCAGGGAACATTCAGTACCTC. As protein: CASAEVSGNIQYL.

CDR3 sequence: CSASPAHDTYTEAFF. CDR3 nucleotide sequence: TGCAGTGCTAGCCCTGCCCACGACACTTACACTGAAGCTTTCTTT. The genes are TRBV20-1 and TRBJ1-1; D gene uncertain. V lost 3 bases and J lost 3, with 17 bases in between. The CDR3 is 15 amino acids. Germline V gene lookup returns CDR1 DFQATT and CDR2 SNEGSKA (reference sequence).

This clonotype has ten or more counts. The V gene is TRBV28, the J gene TRBJ2-7, with a possible D match to TRBD2 (6 bases). Germline loops: CDR1 MDHEN, CDR2 SYDVKM. There are 13 residues in the CDR3. Trimming removed 6 bases at V and 4 bases at J, with 13 bases between. This CDR3 reads CASSPGRGYEQYF. CDR3 nucleotide sequence: TGTGCCAGCAGCCCAGGTCGGGGGTACGAGCAGTACTTC.

Only a few counts were recorded for this clonotype. This chain joins TRBV7-9 and TRBJ1-1, with a weak D call TRBD1 (5 bases). From germline, CDR1 is SEHNR and CDR2 FQNEAQ (reference sequence). There are 14 residues in the CDR3. V lost 5 bases, J lost 3 bases, and 13 bases lay in between. DNA for the CDR3: TGTGCCAGCAGCCTCCCTTCGACAGACACTGAAGCTTTCTTT. Protein sequence: CASSLPSTDTEAFF.

This clonotype was recorded many times. The rearrangement uses TRBV2 and TRBJ1-1, with no clear D. The CDR3 has 12 amino acids. The V and J ends lost 2 bases and 3 bases respectively, with 4 bases between them. Germline-derived CDR1 and CDR2 are SNHLY and FYNNEI. CDR3 region: CASSERDTEAFF. The CDR3 nucleotides are TGTGCCAGCAGTGAAAGGGACACTGAAGCTTTCTTT.

This chain links TRBV24-1 with TRBJ2-2, with a weak D call TRBD2 (7 bases). Trimming took 9 bases from V and 4 from J, leaving 14 bases between them. CDR3 size: 14 residues. Germline V gene sequence: CDR1 KGHDR, CDR2 SFDVKD. CDR3 residues: CATGGGAGTGELFF. As DNA, the CDR3 is TGTGCCACCGGGGGGGGGGCTGGCACCGGGGAGCTGTTTTTT.

This clonotype was counted a few times. The CDR3 DNA is TGCAGCGTTGAAGATGTCCCACCGAACTATGGCTACACCTTC. Translation gives CSVEDVPPNYGYTF. V is TRBV29-1 and J is TRBJ1-2; D is unclear. The germline V gene encodes CDR1 SQVTM and CDR2 ANQGSEA. Trimming cost V 0 bases and J 2 bases, with 10 bases left between them. This CDR3 is 14 amino acids long.

This clonotype showed up many times. This chain connects TRBV2 to TRBJ1-5; D unresolved. This CDR3 has 12 amino acids. V was shortened by 7 bases and J by 1 base, with 5 bases between the two germline ends. Germline-derived CDR1 and CDR2 are SNHLY and FYNNEI. The CDR3 nucleotides are TGTGCCAGCACAGAAAGCAATCAGCCCCAGCATTTT. The encoded protein is CASTESNQPQHF.

This clonotype was picked up many times. The V and J genes are TRBV6-1 and TRBJ2-7; tentatively, D is TRBD1 (5 bases). The CDR3 is 14 residues long. Germline V gene data show CDR1 as MNHNS and CDR2 as SASEGT. The V gene lost 5 bases and the J gene lost 5 bases, with 16 bases spanning the gap. The CDR3 spells CASSPLRTINEQYF. The DNA of the CDR3 is TGTGCCAGCAGTCCCCTAAGGACAATCAACGAGCAGTACTTC.

In its sample, this clonotype was seen many times. The chain is built from TRBV27 and TRBJ2-7, with 8 bases identical to TRBD2. V lost 3 bases to trimming and J lost 7 bases; unmatched junction nucleotides: 8. CDR1 and CDR2 (germline): MNHEY, SMNVEV (reference sequence). The CDR3 length is 14 residues. CDR3 sequence reads: CASSFVGRAGEQYF. CDR3 bases: TGTGCCAGCAGTTTTGTCGGGAGGGCCGGGGAGCAGTACTTC.

In the case of this clonotype: A much larger clone differs by one base, so this may be a read error. V gene TRBV20-1 combines with J gene TRBJ1-1; 8 bases fit TRBD1. This CDR3 is 13 amino acids long. Germline loops: CDR1 DFQATT, CDR2 SNEGSKA (reference sequence). CDR3 in DNA: TGCAGTGCTTGGACAGGGCGAGCCACTGAAGCTCTCTTT. Protein: CSAWTGRATEALF.

This clonotype was seen ten or more times. The chain carries TRBV27 and TRBJ2-5; D is unresolved. Germline-derived CDR1 and CDR2 are MNHEY and SMNVEV (reference sequence). The CDR3 length is 13 residues. The V end was cut by 3 bases, the J end by 4 bases, with 9 bases between. CDR3 loop: CASSFRESETQYF. The CDR3 nucleotides are TGTGCCAGCAGTTTTCGAGAATCAGAGACCCAGTACTTC.